This T cell receptor (beta chain) was identified in a study of CD8+ T cells in alopecia areata. The germline V gene has CDR1 LNHNV and CDR2 YYDKDF (reference sequence). V was cut by 8 bases and J by 5 bases, with 16 bases left in between. The CDR3 sequence is 13 residues long. Following extraction, RNA underwent reverse transcription to cDNA, which served as the sequencing template. TCRdb's table, derived via immunoSEQ multiplex PCR, lists solely in-frame clones and lacks some. The table shows approximately 150,000 clones, with about two thirds occurring only once. The sample consisted of CD8+ T cells sorted from blood. The TCR originated in a human donor in good health. This chain uses TRBV15 with TRBJ2-7; a possible D gene is TRBD2 (5 bases). CDR3 sequence (DNA): TGTGCCACCGGGTCGGGAATTAGAGACGAGCAGTACTTC. It translates to CATGSGIRDEQYF.